This TCR beta chain is drawn from a study of CD8 T cells in ankylosing spondylitis (dated by TCRdb to the late 2010s). For the study in its entirety: The study profiled T cell receptor beta repertoires in healthy donors and ankylosing spondylitis patients to find disease-linked TCR variants. In total, the full study cohort was made up of 100 to 140 healthy donors and 25 to 30 ankylosing spondylitis patients. Peripheral blood was sampled, and synovial fluid was additionally collected from ankylosing spondylitis patients.

This clonotype was seen a handful of times. Its recognized antigen is unknown. No clone much larger than this one lies a single base away; base qualities are absent. Overall results and qualifications from the work: Some motif variants had previously been reported in the synovial fluid and blood of reactive arthritis patients, which suggests shared mechanisms of disease initiation. The disease-linked clones showed a CD8+ phenotype and occurred at relatively low frequencies in peripheral blood. The disease-linked clones were reported to be significantly enriched in matched synovial fluid samples from ankylosing spondylitis patients. A TCR beta motif of several highly homologous amino acid variants appeared characteristic of blood from ankylosing spondylitis patients.

The data were produced on an Illumina HiSeq 2500. TCR beta libraries were prepared by quantitative 5'-RACE with molecular barcodes. The source study handled its data this way. A new computational method based on a probabilistic model of VDJ rearrangement was used to identify disease-linked TCR variants. In-frame beta chains were kept once TCRdb had trimmed the public reads at Q25 with fastp and called clones with MiXCR. CDR3 protein duplicates are merged, each entry listing the most common genes and DNA. TCRdb's processing, not the authors' own work, is the source of the V and J calls. The sample contains 250,000 to 400,000 distinct CDR3 sequences, under 14% of them found a single time. The ten largest clones represent about 10% of the sample. The CDR3 goes from the cysteine to the phenylalanine over 17 residues. Just the 51-base CDR3 DNA is kept, in frame starting at base 1. Trimming takes 2 bases off V and 5 bases off J; junction bases not matched to a gene: 9. For CDR1 and CDR2, the germline V gene lists SGHRS and YFSETQ.

The V gene is TRBV5-1 and the J gene is TRBJ2-5, with 13 central nucleotides matching TRBD2. The sequenced sample was blood, either unsorted or a sorted T cell fraction (not recorded which). The origin of this receptor is a female donor with ankylosing spondylitis or in good health (not recorded which). The CDR3 reads CASSLGLAGDVGETQYF. The DNA sequence is TGCGCCAGCAGCTTAGGACTAGCGGGAGATGTAGGGGAGACCCAGTACTTC.